This record covers a single T cell receptor beta chain. Its specific antigen is unknown. There are no base qualities to consult, and no much larger clone falls within one base. This sample is drawn from a study of blood T cell repertoires in COVID-19 (TCRdb year 2020). About the investigation overall: Samples covering the acute and convalescent phases of COVID-19 were provided by collaborators in the United States, Italy and Spain. The repertoires were released in a freely available public database meant as a resource for research on the immune response to SARS-CoV-2. A de-identified subject ID, COVID-19 status, age in years and sex were almost always included in the sample metadata. Where available, HLA class I and class II types were obtained from metadata supplied by the sample provider rather than from assay-based typing. Samples came from the ongoing ImmuneRACE study (first 160 participants) plus 1,254 subjects from 6 global collaborators. The prospective study material was composed of cDNA or gDNA derived from T cells, B-cell-depleted T cells, or PBMCs. Subjects who had been exposed to COVID-19, were actively infected with it, or had recovered from it provided the deeply sampled blood TCRbeta repertoires that made up the dataset.

Summary of the overall study and its limitations: Clinical and demographic metadata were provided uncurated, with the amount varying by source and participant.

The CDR3 contains 13 residues, cysteine and phenylalanine counted. The sequence is cut down to CDR3 DNA, 39 bases in frame from base 1. At one collaborating source in Seattle, patients were enrolled during active infection and were followed longitudinally through the course of disease. Collaborating institutions collected whole blood in K2EDTA tubes following their own protocols. For TCRbeta analysis, collaborators shipped samples in one of three forms: frozen whole blood, isolated PBMCs, or DNA extracted from either of those sample types. TCRbeta CDR3 regions were amplified from genomic DNA by means of the immunoSEQ Assay, a bias-controlled multiplex PCR. The study's processing was this. Nucleated cell counts per sample were estimated from amplification of reference gene primers within the assay. To quantify the absolute abundance of each unique TCRbeta CDR3 rearrangement, sequence reads were collapsed and filtered. For each sample, productive Simpson clonality was calculated as the square root of Simpson's diversity index over productive rearrangements. This is the immuneACCESS table as TCRdb keeps it, with only in-frame sequences that have V and J called. A part of the clones is gone; compared with another copy, unresolved V genes explain less than half, and the rest is unexplained. Clone size and the V and J calls come from that table; the DNA yielded D and trimming. The sample profile shows 200,000 or so clones; 80% to 90% of them were found once. The ten largest clones add up to roughly 12% of the sample.

This sequence uses TRBV21-1 and TRBJ1-2; TRBD1, the table's D call, was not compared with the DNA. TRBV21-1 is a documented pseudogene. The receptor was isolated from a woman aged 80 or older with COVID-19, enrolled during active disease. The specimen sequenced was peripheral blood. The CDR3 protein sequence reads: CASSKPDREERPF. The nucleotides read TGTGCCAGCAGCAAACCCGACAGGGAAGAACGGCCCTTC.